The clone carrying this T cell receptor beta chain was seen only a few times. The antigen is undetermined. The data originate from a study of T-cell reconstitution after alpha-beta-depleted transplantation in children. Findings and caveats of the study: After one year, T-cell counts and TCRbeta diversity mostly came from new T cells. Reported findings indicate that, about two months after transplant, alpha-beta T cells came from several hundred expanded clones, which were derived from non-depleted graft cells.

Germline CDR1 LNHNV, CDR2 YYDKDF (reference sequence). V shed 0 bases and J shed 5 bases, with 6 bases lying between them. This CDR3 is 13 amino acids long. Library preparation (for TCRbeta) was performed with unique molecular identifiers. TCRdb re-called the PCR reads with MiXCR, one entry per CDR3 protein. The sample contains fewer than 550,000 distinct CDR3 sequences, roughly 10% of which appear only once. This clonotype was obtained from a female patient between 2 and 15 years old who had a stem cell transplant for aplastic anemia, so the T cells may come from the graft donor. Source: PBMCs, mostly from graft donor cells, taken 180 days after TCRalphabeta/CD19-depleted stem cell transplant. The chain employs TRBV15 and TRBJ2-3; D remains unclear. The CDR3 protein is CATSRDSKDTQYF. DNA for the CDR3: TGTGCCACCAGCAGAGACAGTAAAGATACGCAGTATTTT.